This TCR beta chain was found in a study of blood T cells in healthy people across ages. As for this clonotype: Its antigen is not known.

Next came a second PCR, run for roughly 6 to 11 cycles, which used a sample-barcoded 5' primer along with a J-beta primer mix. TCRdb itself ran the 5' RACE reads through MiXCR, one entry per CDR3 protein. The data hold 600,000 to 800,000 distinct CDR3 sequences, with about 51% observed a single time. The CDR3 spans 13 residues. V gave up 8 bases and J gave up 7 bases; unmatched junction bases: 7. Healthy Caucasians from Russia aged roughly 6 to 95 served as donors. General study results and limits: As age increased, TCR beta diversity per million T cells fell in a roughly linear fashion. Any changes in expanded clonotypes were possibly confounded, as donor CMV status remained unknown. PBMCs left unsorted prevented a conclusive naive versus antigen-experienced comparison.

The origin of this receptor is a woman of 80 years or more in good health. Material: blood. The chain is built from TRBV12-3 or TRBV12-4 and TRBJ2-1, with TRBD1 matching over 8 bases. The CDR3 DNA is TGTGCCAGCGGGACAGGAGAATGGAATGAGCAGTTCTTC. Protein: CASGTGEWNEQFF.